This T cell receptor beta chain is from a study of OX40 agonist ivuxolimab in advanced cancers. Overall study context: Intravenous ivuxolimab was administered to patients every 2 weeks at 0.01 to 10 mg/kg. Partial responses were achieved by three patients, one with hepatocellular carcinoma and two with cutaneous melanoma.

The protocol was immunoSEQ multiplex PCR, while the TCRdb copy is restricted to in-frame clones and leaves out a portion. The sample includes some 97,000 clones, 75% to 95% seen only once; the top ten take under 0.4%. Autoimmune disease history or systemic immunosuppression was exclusionary. Concerning this clone: The antigen remains undetermined.

Study results and limitations: On average, CD8+ T cells had more expanded clones than CD4+.

Per germline, CDR1 MDHEN and CDR2 SYDVKM. The CDR3 loop spans 14 amino acids. The trim removed 3 bases at V and 7 bases at J, leaving 8 bases unmatched. V usage is TRBV28 and J usage is TRBJ1-1; 7 bases line up with TRBD1. The sample here was CD4+ or CD8+ T cells sorted from blood, taken in a trial of the OX40 agonist ivuxolimab. The receptor's source is an adult with an advanced solid tumor such as melanoma, head and neck, liver or kidney cancer. The CDR3 protein is CASSLIRGGLEAFF. The CDR3 nucleotides are TGTGCCAGCAGTTTGATCAGGGGGGGCCTTGAAGCTTTCTTT.